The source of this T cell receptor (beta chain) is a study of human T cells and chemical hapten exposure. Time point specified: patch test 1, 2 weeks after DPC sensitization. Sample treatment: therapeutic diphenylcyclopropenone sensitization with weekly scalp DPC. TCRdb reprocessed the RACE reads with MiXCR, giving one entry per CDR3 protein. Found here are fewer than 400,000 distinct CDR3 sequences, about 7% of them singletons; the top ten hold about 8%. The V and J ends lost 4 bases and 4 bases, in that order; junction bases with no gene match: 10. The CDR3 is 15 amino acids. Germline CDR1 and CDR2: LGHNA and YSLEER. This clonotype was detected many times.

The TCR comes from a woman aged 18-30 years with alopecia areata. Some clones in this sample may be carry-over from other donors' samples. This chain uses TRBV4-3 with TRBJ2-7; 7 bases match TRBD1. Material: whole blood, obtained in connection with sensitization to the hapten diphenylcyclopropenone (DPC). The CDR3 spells CASSLGLQGPYEQYF. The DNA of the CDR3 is TGCGCCAGCAGCCTGGGATTACAGGGGCCGTACGAGCAGTACTTC.